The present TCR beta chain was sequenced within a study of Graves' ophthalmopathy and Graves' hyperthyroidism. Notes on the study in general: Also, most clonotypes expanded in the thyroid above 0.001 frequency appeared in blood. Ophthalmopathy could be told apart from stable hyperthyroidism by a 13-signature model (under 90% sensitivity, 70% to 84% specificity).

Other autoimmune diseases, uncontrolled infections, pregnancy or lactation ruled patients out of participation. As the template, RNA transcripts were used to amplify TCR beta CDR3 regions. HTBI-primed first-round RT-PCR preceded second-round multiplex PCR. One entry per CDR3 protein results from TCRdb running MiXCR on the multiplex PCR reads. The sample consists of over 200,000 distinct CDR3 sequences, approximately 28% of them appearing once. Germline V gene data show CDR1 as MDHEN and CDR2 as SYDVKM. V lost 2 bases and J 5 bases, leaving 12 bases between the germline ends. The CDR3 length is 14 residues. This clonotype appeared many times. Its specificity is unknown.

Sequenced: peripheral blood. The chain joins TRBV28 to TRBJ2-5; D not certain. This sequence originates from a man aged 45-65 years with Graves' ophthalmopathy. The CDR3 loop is CASSLKAYGETQYF. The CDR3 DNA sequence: TGTGCCAGCAGTTTAAAGGCATACGGCGAGACCCAGTACTTC.